This T cell receptor beta chain originates from a study of blood T cells in healthy people across ages. Overall study findings and caveats: There was a strong correlation between TCR beta diversity and naive T cell percentage.

A second PCR of about 7 to 12 cycles used a sample-barcoded 5' primer and a J-beta primer mix. TCRdb passed the 5' RACE reads through MiXCR, listing each CDR3 protein once. The sample has about 290,000 distinct CDR3 sequences, about 25% seen once. This clonotype showed up just a few times. Its antigen is not known. This CDR3 has 14 amino acids. With 6 bases clipped from V and 3 bases from J, the junction kept 6 bases outside the gene matches. Germline-derived CDR1 and CDR2 are MDHEN and SYDVKM. This chain uses TRBV28 with TRBJ2-7; 9 nucleotides match TRBD1. This sequence was found in a woman aged 70-85 years in good health. The sequenced material came from blood. The CDR3 reads CASRGGQGNYEQYF. In DNA, the CDR3 is TGTGCCAGCAGGGGCGGACAGGGGAACTACGAGCAGTACTTC.